The 20 T cell receptor beta chains reported below all come from one sample, sequenced in a study of T cell responses to AZD1222 COVID-19 vaccine. Repertoires were generated with immunoSEQ multiplex PCR, while TCRdb's copy carries only in-frame clones and drops some. The sample has about 110,000 clones, 88% seen once. Source: peripheral blood, taken on day 0 of AZD1222 vaccination. The receptors were sampled from an adult in good health.

This clone is a singleton in its sample. The rearrangement joins TRBV5-1 to TRBJ2-3; 9 bases agree with TRBD2. From germline, CDR1 is SGHRS and CDR2 YFSETQ. This CDR3 is 17 amino acids long. The J segment lost 0 bases and the V segment lost 3 bases, leaving 8 bases of the junction unmatched. The CDR3 region is CASSSLGLARSTDTQYF. Here the CDR3 DNA reads TGCGCCAGCAGCTCCCTTGGACTAGCGCGAAGCACAGATACGCAGTATTTT.

The chain employs TRBV6-5 and TRBJ1-5; perhaps TRBD1 as D (6 bases). V lost 10 bases and J 0 bases, leaving 16 bases between the germline ends. This CDR3 is built from 15 residues. Looked up from germline, CDR1 is MNHEY and CDR2 is SVGAGI. This CDR3 is CATSMDSYSNQPQHF. The CDR3 DNA reads as TGTGCCACTTCCATGGACAGTTATAGCAATCAGCCCCAGCATTTT.

The chain combines TRBV10-3 with TRBJ2-7, with TRBD2 matching over 10 bases. J was trimmed by 3 bases and V by 7 bases; bases with no gene match: 9. CDR3 length: 15 amino acids. Germline V CDR1 and CDR2: ENHRY, SYGVKD. This CDR3 reads CAITDGLAAVYEQYF. The CDR3 DNA reads TGTGCCATCACCGATGGACTAGCGGCAGTCTACGAGCAGTACTTC.

In DNA form, the CDR3 reads TGCGCCAGCAGCTTTTTGAATGAGCAGTTCTTC. It translates to CASSFLNEQFF. The V call is TRBV5-1, the J call TRBJ2-1; no reliable D call. V gave up 2 bases and J gave up 7 bases, with 4 bases separating them. The CDR3 has 11 residues. Germline loops: CDR1 SGHRS, CDR2 YFSETQ.

This chain uses TRBV6-5 with TRBJ1-2, with 9 bases fitting TRBD1. The length of the CDR3 is 15 residues. Unmatched junction bases numbered 5, after V lost 0 bases and J lost 6 bases. The germline CDR1 and CDR2 sequences are MNHEY and SVGAGI. As DNA, the CDR3 is TGTGCCAGCAGTTACTCGACGGGACAGGGTGATGGCTACACCTTC. This gives the protein CASSYSTGQGDGYTF.

V gene TRBV5-1 combines with J gene TRBJ2-7; 7 bases line up with TRBD2. Germline V gene lookup returns CDR1 SGHRS and CDR2 YFSETQ. The CDR3 sequence is 16 residues long. V dropped 3 bases and J dropped 0; count of bases not matched to a gene: 9. The CDR3 coding sequence is TGCGCCAGCAGCTCCCACGGGGGGAGGACCTCCTACGAGCAGTACTTC. It yields the protein CASSSHGGRTSYEQYF.

This clone was recorded a few times. The chain joins TRBV16 to TRBJ1-4, with D maybe TRBD1 (6 bases). Germline CDR1 is KGHSY and CDR2 is FQNENV. The length of the CDR3 is 18 residues. Trimming removed 0 bases from V and 0 bases from J, with 14 bases in between. The CDR3 here is CASSQSRGAQATNEKLFF. The CDR3 coding sequence is TGTGCCAGCAGCCAATCGAGGGGGGCACAAGCAACTAATGAAAAACTGTTTTTT.

This clone showed up just once. The V and J genes are TRBV13 and TRBJ2-5, with a weak D call TRBD2 (6 bases). Germline V gives CDR1 PRHDT, CDR2 FYEKMQ (reference sequence). The CDR3 is made up of 15 amino acids. The ends were cut back, 8 bases at V and 2 bases at J, with 18 bases in the middle. The CDR3, as DNA: TGTGCCAGCGCCGGATCCAGGGAGGAACAAGAGACCCAGTACTTC. Protein: CASAGSREEQETQYF.

The chain links TRBV20-1 to TRBJ1-2; D may be TRBD1 (5 bases). Per germline, CDR1 DFQATT and CDR2 SNEGSKA (reference sequence). CDR3 length equals 10 residues. V was shortened by 8 bases and J by 8 bases, with 12 bases between the two germline ends. Written as DNA, the CDR3 is TGCAGTTCAGATCAGGGAGGCTACACCTTC. Its translation: CSSDQGGYTF.

This chain uses TRBV27 with TRBJ1-1; D possibly corresponds to TRBD1 (5 bases). The CDR3 loop spans 13 amino acids. With 0 bases removed from V and 7 bases from J, the gap between germline ends came to 9 bases. The V gene's germline CDR1 is MNHEY and CDR2 SMNVEV (reference sequence). The CDR3 nucleotides read TGTGCCAGCAGTTTATCGAAAGGGGTTGAAGCTTTCTTT. As protein: CASSLSKGVEAFF.

The chain combines TRBV10-1 with TRBJ1-5, with D hard to call. Per the germline V gene, CDR1 is WNHNN and CDR2 is SYGVQD (reference sequence). The germline V and J ends were trimmed by 2 bases and 6 bases, with 11 bases remaining between them. This CDR3 spans 14 amino acids. The CDR3 loop reads CASSEGGKGQPQHF. CDR3 nucleotide sequence: TGCGCCAGCAGTGAGGGAGGGAAGGGTCAGCCCCAGCATTTT.

J is TRBJ2-6 and V is TRBV19; maybe TRBD1 (6 bases). Per the germline V gene, CDR1 is LNHDA and CDR2 is SQIVND (reference sequence). The CDR3 consists of 17 residues. The germline V and J ends were trimmed by 2 bases and 0 bases, with 11 bases remaining between them. CDR3 DNA: TGTGCCAGTAGTATAAGGGGGTCGGTCTCTGGGGCCAACGTCCTGACTTTC. Residues: CASSIRGSVSGANVLTF.

The genes are TRBV6-5 and TRBJ1-6; the D gene is possibly TRBD1 (5 bases). The CDR3 has 13 residues. CDR1 and CDR2 (germline): MNHEY, SVGAGI. V was pared by 7 bases and J by 1 base, with 5 bases between. The CDR3 DNA sequence: TGTGCCAGCACAGGGTCCTATAATTCACCCCTCCACTTT. It encodes CASTGSYNSPLHF.

V usage is TRBV6-5 and J usage is TRBJ1-1; no definite D call. The CDR3 length is 13 residues. In germline, CDR1 is MNHEY, CDR2 SVGAGI. V was pared by 4 bases and J by 6 bases, with 12 bases between. The CDR3 region has the DNA TGTGCCAGCAGTTGGGCGCGGCCCGCTGAAGCTTTCTTT. It encodes CASSWARPAEAFF.

CDR3 DNA: TGTGCCAGCAGCCAAGATCCCACAGGGACCTTCTATGAGCAGTTCTTC. Protein product: CASSQDPTGTFYEQFF. The chain is built from TRBV3-1 (or the pseudogene TRBV3-2) and TRBJ2-1, with a tentative D call TRBD1 (6 bases). The germline V gene has CDR1 LGHDT and CDR2 YNNKEL (reference sequence). V was clipped by 0 bases and J by 8 bases, with 17 bases between them. The CDR3 totals 16 residues.

The chain uses TRBV2 and TRBJ1-1; D is possibly TRBD1 (6 bases). Germline V lookup: CDR1 SNHLY, CDR2 FYNNEI. The CDR3 has 14 residues. The V end lost 7 bases, the J end lost 0 bases, and 12 bases lay between the germline ends. The CDR3 spells CASTADRMNTEAFF. For the CDR3, the DNA is TGTGCCAGCACAGCCGACAGGATGAACACTGAAGCTTTCTTT.

For the CDR3, the DNA is TGTGCCAGCAGCCCCACCATAGGCTCCTACAATGAGCAGTTCTTC. Translated, it gives CASSPTIGSYNEQFF. This chain connects TRBV7-7 to TRBJ2-1; D not resolved. The CDR3 sequence is 15 residues long. Trimming removed 5 bases from V and 0 bases from J, with 11 bases in between. The germline gives CDR1 SSHAT, CDR2 FNYEAQ (reference sequence).

The chain employs TRBV29-1 and TRBJ2-3; D is undetermined. The CDR3 is 15 residues long. V shed 3 bases and J shed 1 base, with 14 bases lying between them. Germline CDR1 is SQVTM and CDR2 is ANQGSEA. CDR3 DNA sequence: TGCAGCGTTGAGGCCTACAGTGACGGCACAGATACGCAGTATTTT. Amino acid sequence: CSVEAYSDGTDTQYF.

The V call is TRBV7-2, the J call TRBJ2-3; maybe TRBD2 (5 bases). The CDR3 is 15 amino acids. Germline V CDR1 and CDR2: SGHTA, FQGNSA. The germline V and J ends were trimmed by 5 bases and 6 bases, with 18 bases remaining between them. For the CDR3, the DNA is TGTGCCAGCAGCCCGACTCGTGGGAGTAGGGATACGCAGTATTTT. This encodes CASSPTRGSRDTQYF.

This chain joins TRBV2 and TRBJ2-7; 12 nucleotides agree with TRBD2. This CDR3 has 15 residues. The V gene end was trimmed by 8 bases and the J gene end by 4 bases; junction bases not matched to a gene: 9. Germline loops: CDR1 SNHLY, CDR2 FYNNEI. In nucleotides, the CDR3 is TGTGCCAGCCGGGAGTCTAGCGGGGGGGTTTACGAGCAGTACTTC. Its translation is CASRESSGGVYEQYF.